Below, one T cell receptor (beta chain) is given with its context. The V and J ends lost 0 bases and 1 base, in that order; junction bases with no gene match: 5. The CDR3 covers 16 residues. Per germline, CDR1 SNHLY and CDR2 FYNNEI. The entry originates in a study of T cell changes during pregnancy in multiple sclerosis. TCRdb keeps only in-frame clones here, not all; method: immunoSEQ multiplex PCR. The data contain 100,000 or so clones, around nine tenths of them singletons. Sequenced material: peripheral blood, taken in the second trimester of pregnancy. The TCR originated in a female donor with multiple sclerosis, enrolled in a pregnancy study. This chain links TRBV2 with TRBJ1-2, with 7 positions matching TRBD1. CDR3 residues: CASSEARTGINYGYTF. In nucleotides, the CDR3 is TGTGCCAGCAGTGAAGCCCGGACAGGAATTAACTATGGCTACACCTTC.